This T cell receptor beta chain was retrieved from a study of blood T cell repertoires in COVID-19. Germline CDR1 and CDR2: MNHNY and SVGAGI (reference sequence). The CDR3 sequence is 20 residues long. Germline trimming cut 6 bases from V and 0 bases from J; bases unmatched to any gene: 13. Per the study methods: Counts of nucleated cells, estimated from reference gene primer amplification, were obtained. Some clones are missing from TCRdb's copy, which holds only in-frame ones; the method was immunoSEQ multiplex PCR. That table furnishes V, J and clone size, whereas the DNA furnished D and trimming. The data contain approximately 200,000 clones, approximately 90% of them singletons. Which cohort a participant joined came from the clinical history participants gave. This clone has a handful of counts.

This clonotype originated in a man aged 25-45 years who had recovered from COVID-19. V is TRBV6-6 and J is TRBJ2-5; 16 bases match TRBD2. Material for sequencing was PBMCs or T cells enriched from blood (not recorded which). CDR3 loop: CASSHYKGLAGGRDQETQYF. CDR3 sequence (DNA): TGTGCCAGCAGCCACTATAAGGGACTAGCGGGAGGGCGAGACCAAGAGACCCAGTACTTC.